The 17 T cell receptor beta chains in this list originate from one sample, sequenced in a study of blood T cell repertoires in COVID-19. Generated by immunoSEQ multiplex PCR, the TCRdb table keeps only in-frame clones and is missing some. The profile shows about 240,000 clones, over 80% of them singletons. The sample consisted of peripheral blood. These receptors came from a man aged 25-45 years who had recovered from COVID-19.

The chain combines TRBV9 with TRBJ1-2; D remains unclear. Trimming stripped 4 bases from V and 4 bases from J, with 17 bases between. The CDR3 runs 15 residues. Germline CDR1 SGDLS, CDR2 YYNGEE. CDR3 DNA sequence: TGTGCCAGCAGCTCCCCCGGGAGAAACTCCTATGGCTACACCTTC. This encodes CASSSPGRNSYGYTF.

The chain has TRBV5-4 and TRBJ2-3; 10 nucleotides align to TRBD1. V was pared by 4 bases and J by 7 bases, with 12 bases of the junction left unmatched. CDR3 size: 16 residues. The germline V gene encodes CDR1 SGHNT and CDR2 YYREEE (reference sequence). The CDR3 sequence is CASSTRTGGSPNTQYF. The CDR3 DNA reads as TGTGCCAGCAGCACCCGGACAGGGGGTTCCCCCAATACGCAGTATTTT.

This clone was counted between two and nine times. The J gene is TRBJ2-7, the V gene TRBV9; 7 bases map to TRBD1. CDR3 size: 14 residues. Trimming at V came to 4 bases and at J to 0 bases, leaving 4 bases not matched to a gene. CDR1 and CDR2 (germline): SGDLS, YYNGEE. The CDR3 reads CASSRTGDSYEQYF. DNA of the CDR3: TGTGCCAGCAGCCGAACAGGGGACTCCTACGAGCAGTACTTC.

The CDR3 is CASSLSRAGEQYF. CDR3 coding DNA: TGTGCCAGCAGCTTATCTCGAGCGGGGGAACAGTACTTC. The chain links TRBV11-3 to TRBJ2-7, with TRBD2 identical over 8 bases. This CDR3 is 13 amino acids long. Germline CDR1 is SGHNT and CDR2 is YENEEA. Germline trimming cut 2 bases from V and 10 bases from J; bases unmatched to any gene: 7.

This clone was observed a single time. CDR3 loop: CASSQKGNRQGNSPLHF. CDR3 bases: TGTGCCAGCAGCCAAAAGGGAAATAGACAGGGTAATTCACCCCTCCACTTT. The J gene is TRBJ1-6, the V gene TRBV3-1 (or the pseudogene TRBV3-2); 7 positions match TRBD1. After removal of 2 bases from V and 6 bases from J, the junction contained 10 bases not matched to a gene. The CDR3 sequence is 17 residues long. Per the germline V gene, CDR1 is LGHDT and CDR2 is YNNKEL (reference sequence).

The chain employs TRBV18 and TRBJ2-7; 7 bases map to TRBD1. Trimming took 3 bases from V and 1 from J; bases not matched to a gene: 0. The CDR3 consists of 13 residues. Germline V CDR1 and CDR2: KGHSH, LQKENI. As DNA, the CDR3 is TGTGCCAGCTCACCCAGGGGGTCCTACGAGCAGTACTTC. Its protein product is CASSPRGSYEQYF.

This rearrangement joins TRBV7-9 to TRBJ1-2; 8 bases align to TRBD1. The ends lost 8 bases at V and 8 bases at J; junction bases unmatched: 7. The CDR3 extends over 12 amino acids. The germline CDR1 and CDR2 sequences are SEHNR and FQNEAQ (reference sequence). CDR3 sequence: CASGYTGGGYTF. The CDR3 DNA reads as TGTGCCAGCGGATATACAGGGGGAGGCTACACCTTC.

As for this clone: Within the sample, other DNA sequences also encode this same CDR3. CDR3 nucleotides: TGTGCCAGCAGCCAGGCCGGGACAGGGGGCAATCAGCCCCAGCATTTT. It encodes CASSQAGTGGNQPQHF. The chain links TRBV3-1 (or the pseudogene TRBV3-2) to TRBJ1-5; 10 bases are a match to TRBD1. Germline CDR1 is LGHDT and CDR2 is YNNKEL (reference sequence). V gave up 3 bases and J gave up 2 bases; unmatched junction bases: 4. This CDR3 region has 16 residues.

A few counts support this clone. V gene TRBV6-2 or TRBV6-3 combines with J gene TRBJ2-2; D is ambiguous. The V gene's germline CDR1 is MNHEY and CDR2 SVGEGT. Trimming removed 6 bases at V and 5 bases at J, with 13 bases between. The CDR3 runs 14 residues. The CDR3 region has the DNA TGTGCCAGCAGCCCTAGGATGGAGACCGGGGAGCTGTTTTTT. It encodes CASSPRMETGELFF.

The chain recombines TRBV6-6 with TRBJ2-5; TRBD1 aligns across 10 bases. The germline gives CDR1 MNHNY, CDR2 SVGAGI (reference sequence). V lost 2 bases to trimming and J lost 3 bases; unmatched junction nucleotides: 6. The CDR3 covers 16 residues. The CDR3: CASSYPGQGGEETQYF. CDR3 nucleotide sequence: TGTGCCAGCAGTTACCCTGGACAGGGGGGAGAAGAGACCCAGTACTTC.

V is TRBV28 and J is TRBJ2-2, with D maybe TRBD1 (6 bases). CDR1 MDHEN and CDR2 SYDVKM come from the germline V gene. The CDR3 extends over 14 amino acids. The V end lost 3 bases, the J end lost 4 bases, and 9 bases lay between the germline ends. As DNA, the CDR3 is TGTGCCAGCAGTTTTGGGGGCAGCACCGGGGAGCTGTTTTTT. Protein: CASSFGGSTGELFF. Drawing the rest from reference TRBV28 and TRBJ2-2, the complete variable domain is DVKVTQSSRYLVKRTGEKVFLECVQDMDHENMFWYRQDPGLGLRLIYFSYDVKMKEKGDIPEGYSVSREKKERFSLILESASTNQTSMYLCASSFGGSTGELFFGEGSRLTVL.

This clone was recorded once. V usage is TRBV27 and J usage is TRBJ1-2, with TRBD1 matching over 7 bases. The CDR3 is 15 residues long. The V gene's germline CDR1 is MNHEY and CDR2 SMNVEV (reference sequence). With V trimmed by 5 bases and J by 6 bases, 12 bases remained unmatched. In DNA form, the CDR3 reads TGTGCCAGCAGTCTAGGACAGGTGGGGCGCGATGGCTACACCTTC. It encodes CASSLGQVGRDGYTF.

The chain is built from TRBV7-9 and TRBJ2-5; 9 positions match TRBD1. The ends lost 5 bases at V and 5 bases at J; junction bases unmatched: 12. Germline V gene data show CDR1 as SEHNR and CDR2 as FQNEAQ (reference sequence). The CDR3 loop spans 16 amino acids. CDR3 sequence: CASSPVGQGRGETQYF. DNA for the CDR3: TGTGCCAGCAGCCCCGTGGGACAGGGACGAGGGGAGACCCAGTACTTC.

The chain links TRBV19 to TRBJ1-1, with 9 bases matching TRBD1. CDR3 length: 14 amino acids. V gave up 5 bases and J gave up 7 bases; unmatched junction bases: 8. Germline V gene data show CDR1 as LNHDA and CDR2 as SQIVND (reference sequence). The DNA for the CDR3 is TGTGCCAGTAGTGGCCGGACAGGGGTGTTTGAAGCTTTCTTT. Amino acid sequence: CASSGRTGVFEAFF. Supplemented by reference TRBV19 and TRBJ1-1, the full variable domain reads DGGITQSPKYLFRKEGQNVTLSCEQNLNHDAMYWYRQDPGQGLRLIYYSQIVNDFQKGDIAEGYSVSREKKESFPLTVTSAQKNPTAFYLCASSGRTGVFEAFFGQGTRLTVV.

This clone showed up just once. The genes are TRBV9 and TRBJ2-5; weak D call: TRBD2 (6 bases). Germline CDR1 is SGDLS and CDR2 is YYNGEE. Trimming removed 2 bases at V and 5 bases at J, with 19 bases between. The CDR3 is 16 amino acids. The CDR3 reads CASSVDPGLSAETQYF. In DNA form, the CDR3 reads TGTGCCAGCAGCGTGGACCCGGGACTGTCAGCCGAGACCCAGTACTTC. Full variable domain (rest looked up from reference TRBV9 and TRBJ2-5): DSGVTQTPKHLITATGQRVTLRCSPRSGDLSVYWYQQSLDQGLQFLIQYYNGEERAKGNILERFSAQQFPDLHSELNLSSLELGDSALYFCASSVDPGLSAETQYFGPGTRLLVL.

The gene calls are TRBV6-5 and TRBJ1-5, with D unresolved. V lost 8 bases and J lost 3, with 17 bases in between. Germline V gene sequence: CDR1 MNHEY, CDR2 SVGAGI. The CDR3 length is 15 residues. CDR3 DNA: TGTGCCAGCTCGGGGTCCACGACCAACAATCAGCCCCAGCATTTT. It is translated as CASSGSTTNNQPQHF.

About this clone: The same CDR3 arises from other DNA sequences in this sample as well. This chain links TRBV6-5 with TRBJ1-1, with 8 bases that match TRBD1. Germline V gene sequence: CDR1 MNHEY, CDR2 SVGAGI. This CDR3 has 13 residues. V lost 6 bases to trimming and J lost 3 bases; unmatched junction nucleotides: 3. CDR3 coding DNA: TGTGCCAGCAGCTCACAGGGGGACACTGAAGCTTTCTTT. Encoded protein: CASSSQGDTEAFF.